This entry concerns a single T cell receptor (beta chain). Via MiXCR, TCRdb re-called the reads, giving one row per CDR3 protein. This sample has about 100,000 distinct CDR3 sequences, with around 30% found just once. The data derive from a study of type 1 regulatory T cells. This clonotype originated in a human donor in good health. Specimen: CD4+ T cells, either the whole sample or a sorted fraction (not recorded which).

The CDR3 region has the DNA TGTGCCATGACGGCTGGGGAGCTGTTTTTT. Encoded protein: CAMTAGELFF. The J gene is TRBJ2-2, the V gene TRBV30, with D unresolved. V shed 8 bases and J shed 8 bases, with 9 bases lying between them. Germline V CDR1 and CDR2: GTSNPN, SVGIG (reference sequence). The CDR3 runs to 10 residues.